This section outlines one TCR beta chain sequence together with its context. Its antigen specificity is not known. Base qualities are not provided; no much larger clone lies one nucleotide away. Reading the label with the study, this specimen's time point is: week 11, during vaccination. A 20-mer mutant IDH1 peptide at 300 micrograms in Montanide made up each vaccine dose, which was injected subcutaneously together with topical imiquimod. Donors had newly diagnosed WHO grade 3 or 4 IDH1-mutant astrocytomas with loss of nuclear ATRX. The samples were drawn from NOA16, a multicentre, single-arm, open-label phase I trial in Germany that tested a mutant IDH1 peptide vaccine in humans for the first time. Genomic DNA for TCRB sequencing was isolated from EDTA blood with the DNeasy Blood and Tissue Kit. The data are from a study of a mutant IDH1 vaccine in newly diagnosed glioma (dated by TCRdb to 2020 to 2023). Regarding the complete study: Patients were given eight vaccinations, in weeks 1, 3, 5, 7, 11, 15, 19 and 23, which matched visits V03 through V10. Peripheral blood samples were drawn at six visits, namely V03 (baseline), V05, V07, V10, V12 and V13. Prior to enrollment, patients had been given standard therapy consisting of radiotherapy alone, temozolomide alone, or radiochemotherapy with temozolomide, with the combination given to most patients. In the chemotherapy-containing groups, vaccination started alongside temozolomide cycles, whereas in patients who had radiotherapy alone it started 4-6 weeks after radiotherapy. Longitudinal TCRB deep sequencing was performed for roughly 24 treated patients wherever samples were available for exploratory analyses. The 32 treated patients were approximately 62% male and roughly 40% female, with a mean age of about 38 years. Overall study results and their limits: Pseudoprogression appeared unrelated to alterations in the top peripheral T cell clonotypes detected by TCRB sequencing. According to the authors, sample limitations meant that analyses of patient blood samples could not be reproduced. PBMC samples for TCRB deep sequencing were selected based on availability. Immune responses induced by the vaccine were seen in more than 85% of patients across multiple MHC alleles.

Ends trimmed: V by 5 bases, J by 0 bases; bases unmatched to a gene: 6. CDR1 MDHEN and CDR2 SYDVKM are derived from the germline V gene. The CDR3 runs 15 amino acids, cysteine and valine included. Kept here is only the CDR3 DNA, which spans 45 bases and is read in frame from base 1. The library was generated by the immunoSEQ multiplex PCR assay. Following the manufacturer's protocol, the hsTCRB Kit was used to amplify rearranged TCR beta chain sequences. Sequencing of TCRB libraries was carried out on an Illumina MiSeq. The paper's processing steps were these. Demultiplexing, trimming and gene mapping were performed with the kit vendor's proprietary platform. TCRdb stores this immuneACCESS table with in-frame sequences only. Part of the clones is absent; in the studies checked, under half of the shortfall reflects unresolved V genes, and no reason is known for the rest. That table furnishes V, J and clone size, whereas the DNA furnished D and trimming. The sample contains about 62,000 clones, approximately 91% of them found a single time. 1.9% of the sample goes to the ten largest clones.

This receptor was obtained from a man between 40 and 49 years old with glioma. The V and J segments used are TRBV28 and TRBJ2-7; 8 junctional bases match TRBD1. Specimen: PBMCs, collected from a glioma patient whose treatment included an IDH1 peptide vaccine. The nucleotide sequence reads TGTGCCAGCAGTCCCCGGGACAGGAGCTCCTACGAGCAGTACGTC. Its translation reads: CASSPRDRSSYEQYV.